Following are 3 T cell receptor beta chains from one sample sequenced in a study of CD8+ T cells in alopecia areata. Following RNA extraction, reverse transcription yielded cDNA that acted as the sequencing template. Sequencing was performed with immunoSEQ multiplex PCR; in TCRdb, only in-frame clones are kept and a portion is missing. The sample lists about 34,000 clones, approximately 58% occurring once. Sequences were obtained from NKG2D-high CD8+ T cells sorted from blood. All receptors derive from a human donor with alopecia areata.

This clone was seen only once. The CDR3 DNA reads TGCAGCGGACTCCGACTTTACAATGAGCAGTTCTTC. It specifies CSGLRLYNEQFF. The chain uses TRBV29-1 and TRBJ2-1; D not resolved. The CDR3 runs to 12 residues. The germline CDR1 and CDR2 sequences are SQVTM and ANQGSEA. V shed 7 bases and J shed 4 bases, with 11 bases lying between them.

The chain carries TRBV18 and TRBJ2-1; D might be TRBD2 (6 bases). CDR3 size: 20 residues. With 3 bases removed from V and 0 bases from J, the gap between germline ends came to 24 bases. In germline, CDR1 is KGHSH, CDR2 LQKENI. The CDR3 here is CASSPLLALASWSSYNEQFF. The CDR3 DNA is TGTGCCAGCTCACCGCTCCTCGCCCTAGCGTCCTGGAGCTCCTACAATGAGCAGTTCTTC.

V is TRBV6-1 and J is TRBJ1-2, with TRBD1 matching 10 bases. The trim removed 11 bases at V and 4 bases at J, leaving 13 bases unmatched. This CDR3 contains 15 residues. CDR1 and CDR2 from the germline V gene are MNHNS and SASEGT. The CDR3: CAGGDGQGEGYGYTF. Here the CDR3 DNA reads TGTGCCGGGGGAGACGGACAGGGGGAAGGCTATGGCTACACCTTC.